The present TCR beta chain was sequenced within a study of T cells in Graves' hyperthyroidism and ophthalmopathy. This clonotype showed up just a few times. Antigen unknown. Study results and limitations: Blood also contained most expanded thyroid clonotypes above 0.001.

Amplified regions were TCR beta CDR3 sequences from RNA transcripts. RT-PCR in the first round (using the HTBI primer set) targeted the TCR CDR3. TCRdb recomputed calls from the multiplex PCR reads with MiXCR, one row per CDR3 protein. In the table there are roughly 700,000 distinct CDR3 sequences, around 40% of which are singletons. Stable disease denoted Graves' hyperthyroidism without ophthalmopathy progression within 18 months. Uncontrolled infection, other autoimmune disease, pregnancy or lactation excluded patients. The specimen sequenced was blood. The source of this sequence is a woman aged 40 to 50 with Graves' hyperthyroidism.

The CDR3 reads CASSTGTAPQETQYF. CDR3 DNA sequence: TGTGCCAGCAGTACCGGGACAGCACCCCAAGAGACCCAGTACTTC. The chain combines TRBV12-3 or TRBV12-4 with TRBJ2-5, with TRBD1 identical over 7 bases. The CDR3 totals 15 residues. V shed 5 bases and J 1 base; nucleotides not matched to a gene: 7.